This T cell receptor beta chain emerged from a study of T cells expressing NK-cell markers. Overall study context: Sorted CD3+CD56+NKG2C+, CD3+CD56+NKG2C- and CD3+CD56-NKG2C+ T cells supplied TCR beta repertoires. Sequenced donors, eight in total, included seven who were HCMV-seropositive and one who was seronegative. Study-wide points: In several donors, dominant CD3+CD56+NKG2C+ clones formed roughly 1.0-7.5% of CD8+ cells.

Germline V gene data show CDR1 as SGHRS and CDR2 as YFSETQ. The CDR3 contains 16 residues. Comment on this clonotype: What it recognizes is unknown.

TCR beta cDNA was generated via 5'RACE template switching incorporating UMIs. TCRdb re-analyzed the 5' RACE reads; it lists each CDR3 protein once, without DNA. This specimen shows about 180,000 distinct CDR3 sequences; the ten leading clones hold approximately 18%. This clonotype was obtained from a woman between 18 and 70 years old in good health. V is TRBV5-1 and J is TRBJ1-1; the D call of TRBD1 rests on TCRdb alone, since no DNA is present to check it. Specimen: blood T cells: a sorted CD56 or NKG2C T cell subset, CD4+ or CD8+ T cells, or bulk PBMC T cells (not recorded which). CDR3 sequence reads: CASSSRDRGLDTEAFF.